Presented here are 31 T cell receptor beta chains from one specimen sequenced in a study of early T cells in non-severe SARS-CoV-2 infection. TCRdb analysed the 5' RACE reads with MiXCR anew, one entry per CDR3 protein. This sample has about 50,000 distinct CDR3 sequences; about 10% occur once, and the top ten carry 6.5%. What was sequenced was whole blood. Source of these receptors: an adult who was a healthcare worker with PCR-confirmed SARS-CoV-2 infection or an uninfected control (not recorded which).

The chain combines TRBV29-1 with TRBJ1-2; 10 nucleotides align to TRBD1. The CDR3 consists of 16 residues. Trimming removed 3 bases from V and 6 bases from J; junction bases left unmatched: 13. CDR1 and CDR2 (germline): SQVTM, ANQGSEA. CDR3: CSVDSRQGAVQDGYTF. The CDR3 DNA is TGCAGCGTTGACTCGCGACAGGGGGCTGTTCAGGATGGCTACACCTTC.

At least ten counts were recorded for this clonotype. The chain links TRBV24-1 to TRBJ2-3; 12 nucleotides align to TRBD2. The germline V gene has CDR1 KGHDR and CDR2 SFDVKD. Germline trimming cut 4 bases from V and 5 bases from J; bases unmatched to any gene: 18. The CDR3 covers 20 residues. CDR3 region: CATSEPTSGRSYLEGDTQYF. The CDR3 DNA reads as TGTGCCACCAGTGAGCCCACTAGCGGGAGGTCCTACCTGGAGGGAGATACGCAGTATTTT.

The chain employs TRBV20-1 and TRBJ2-1; no firm D call. Germline V gives CDR1 DFQATT, CDR2 SNEGSKA (reference sequence). This CDR3 contains 11 residues. The germline V and J ends were trimmed by 6 bases and 3 bases, with 6 bases remaining between them. The DNA of the CDR3 is TGCAGTGCCGATCTCTACAATGAGCAGTTCTTC. It specifies CSADLYNEQFF.

The J gene is TRBJ2-1, the V gene TRBV7-3, with 7 bases identical to TRBD2. Germline-derived CDR1 and CDR2 are SGHTA and FQGTGA. This CDR3 spans 15 amino acids. V was pared by 3 bases and J by 4 bases, with 6 bases of the junction left unmatched. CDR3 in DNA: TGTGCCAGCAGCTTGTATGCGGGAGAGTACAATGAGCAGTTCTTC. Translation gives CASSLYAGEYNEQFF. The variable domain in full, completed from reference TRBV7-3 and TRBJ2-1, reads GAGVSQTPSNKVTEKGKYVELRCDPISGHTALYWYRQSLGQGPEFLIYFQGTGAADDSGLPNDRFFAVRPEGSVSTLKIQRTERGDSAVYLCASSLYAGEYNEQFFGPGTRLTVL.

Many counts were recorded for this clonotype. The rearrangement joins TRBV11-2 to TRBJ2-1, with 11 positions matching TRBD2. Germline CDR1 and CDR2: SGHAT and FQNNGV. The V segment lost 8 bases and the J segment 8 bases; nucleotides outside the gene matches: 11. The CDR3 sequence is 15 residues long. CDR3: CASSISGRAVDEQFF. CDR3 sequence (DNA): TGTGCCAGCTCTATTAGCGGGAGGGCCGTGGATGAGCAGTTCTTC.

A few counts support this clonotype. V and J are TRBV7-9 and TRBJ1-2; D unclear. CDR3 length equals 13 residues. Looked up from germline, CDR1 is SEHNR and CDR2 is FQNEAQ (reference sequence). Deletions cut 2 bases from V and 3 bases from J, with 7 bases between. The CDR3 DNA sequence: TGTGCCAGCAGCTTACGACAACACTATGGCTACACCTTC. Encoded protein: CASSLRQHYGYTF.

This clonotype was found a few times. This rearrangement joins TRBV13 to TRBJ1-1; unclear D gene. Germline CDR1 reads PRHDT; CDR2 reads FYEKMQ (reference sequence). This CDR3 contains 13 residues. V lost 5 bases to trimming and J lost 0 bases, with 7 bases between them. CDR3 nucleotides: TGTGCCAGCAGCCCCGTCATGAACACTGAAGCTTTCTTT. Protein product: CASSPVMNTEAFF.

This clonotype was counted between two and nine times. The gene calls are TRBV5-4 and TRBJ2-3; the D is unclear. CDR3 length: 13 residues. Per germline, CDR1 SGHNT and CDR2 YYREEE (reference sequence). The V and J ends lost 4 bases and 3 bases respectively, with 9 bases between them. CDR3 in amino acids: CASSPVGTDTQYF. CDR3 in DNA: TGTGCCAGCAGCCCCGTTGGGACAGATACGCAGTATTTT.

Only a few counts were recorded for this clonotype. The chain has TRBV12-3 or TRBV12-4 and TRBJ1-4, with no clear D. This CDR3 is built from 12 residues. V was trimmed by 5 bases and J by 11 bases, leaving 12 bases between them. The CDR3 region has the DNA TGTGCCAGCAGTATCTACGCGTTTAAACTGTTTTTT. As protein: CASSIYAFKLFF.

V usage is TRBV29-1 and J usage is TRBJ2-3; 11 positions agree with TRBD2. The CDR3 is 15 residues long. V trimming: 3 bases; J trimming: 3 bases; junction bases outside the gene matches: 5. Germline CDR1 reads SQVTM; CDR2 reads ANQGSEA. CDR3: CSVDGLAGGTDTQYF. The CDR3 DNA follows: TGCAGCGTTGACGGCCTAGCGGGAGGAACAGATACGCAGTATTTT.

This clonotype was seen many times. The rearrangement uses TRBV7-2 and TRBJ2-3; TRBD2 matches 7 bases. V shed 3 bases, J shed 4 bases, and the junction held 7 bases outside the gene matches. This CDR3 is 15 amino acids long. The germline CDR1 and CDR2 sequences are SGHTA and FQGNSA. The CDR3 here is CASSFGGSFSDTQYF. For the CDR3, the DNA is TGTGCCAGCAGCTTCGGCGGGAGTTTTTCAGATACGCAGTATTTT. Supplemented by reference TRBV7-2 and TRBJ2-3, the full variable domain reads GAGVSQSPSNKVTEKGKDVELRCDPISGHTALYWYRQSLGQGLEFLIYFQGNSAPDKSGLPSDRFSAERTGGSVSTLTIQRTQQEDSAVYLCASSFGGSFSDTQYFGPGTRLTVL.

The V gene is TRBV2, the J gene TRBJ2-5; D unresolved. The germline CDR1 and CDR2 sequences are SNHLY and FYNNEI. Trimming stripped 7 bases from V and 1 base from J, with 10 bases between. The CDR3 is 13 residues long. The CDR3 DNA reads TGTGCCAGCAAGCCAGGTCGCCAAGAGACCCAGTACTTC. This codes for CASKPGRQETQYF.

This clonotype was detected many times. This sequence joins TRBV7-3 and TRBJ1-1; TRBD1 might be the D (6 bases). This CDR3 contains 14 residues. CDR1 is SGHTA and CDR2 is FQGTGA in the germline V gene. V was cut by 0 bases and J by 5 bases, with 10 bases left in between. CDR3 amino acids: CASSLTGGGTEAFF. CDR3 bases: TGTGCCAGCAGCTTAACAGGGGGTGGTACTGAAGCTTTCTTT.

This clonotype was seen a few times. V is TRBV7-6 and J is TRBJ2-5, with TRBD2 identical over 7 bases. The CDR3 covers 13 residues. CDR1 is SGHVS, CDR2 FNYEAQ, per germline. Trimming removed 3 bases from V and 3 bases from J; junction bases left unmatched: 1. The CDR3 protein is CASSFTSEETQYF. Written as DNA, the CDR3 is TGTGCCAGCAGCTTCACTAGCGAAGAGACCCAGTACTTC.

This clonotype was detected only a few times. The chain uses TRBV5-1 and TRBJ1-4; D gene ambiguous. CDR3 size: 13 residues. Germline V gene data show CDR1 as SGHRS and CDR2 as YFSETQ. Trimming removed 0 bases at V and 4 bases at J, with 4 bases between. CDR3 sequence reads: CASSLGFNEKLFF. For the CDR3, the DNA is TGCGCCAGCAGCTTGGGGTTTAATGAAAAACTGTTTTTT. The full variable domain, completed using reference TRBV5-1 and TRBJ1-4, is KAGVTQTPRYLIKTRGQQVTLSCSPISGHRSVSWYQQTPGQGLQFLFEYFSETQRNKGNFPGRFSGRQFSNSRSEMNVSTLELGDSALYLCASSLGFNEKLFFGSGTQLSVL.

The chain has TRBV7-8 and TRBJ2-1; TRBD2 agrees at 8 bases. Losses at the gene ends were 1 base for V and 12 bases for J; bases not matched to a gene: 5. CDR1 is SGHVS, CDR2 FQNEAQ, per germline. The CDR3 runs 13 residues. The CDR3 here is CASSLEAGVGQFF. CDR3 nucleotides: TGTGCCAGCAGCTTAGAAGCGGGAGTTGGGCAGTTCTTC. The variable domain in full, completed from reference TRBV7-8 and TRBJ2-1, reads GAGVSQSPRYKVAKRGQDVALRCDPISGHVSLFWYQQALGQGPEFLTYFQNEAQLDKSGLPSDRFFAERPEGSVSTLKIQRTQQEDSAVYLCASSLEAGVGQFFGPGTRLTVL.

This clonotype was recorded at least ten times. The V gene is TRBV27, the J gene TRBJ2-1; D is perhaps TRBD1 (6 bases). Trimming took off 8 bases at V and 7 bases at J, with 24 bases between the two ends. CDR3 size: 16 residues. CDR1 and CDR2 from the germline V gene are MNHEY and SMNVEV (reference sequence). CDR3 in amino acids: CASGLPFGTRRNEQFF. The CDR3 nucleotides are TGTGCCAGCGGGTTGCCCTTCGGGACAAGGAGAAATGAGCAGTTCTTC.

Ten or more counts support this clonotype. J is TRBJ2-2 and V is TRBV14, with D unresolved. There are 13 residues in the CDR3. Germline CDR1 reads SGHDN; CDR2 reads FVKESK. V was shortened by 5 bases and J by 6 bases, with 10 bases between the two germline ends. CDR3 sequence reads: CASSARVAGELFF. CDR3 bases: TGTGCCAGCAGCGCAAGAGTCGCCGGGGAGCTGTTTTTT.

In its sample, this clonotype was seen many times. The chain combines TRBV3-1 with TRBJ2-7; TRBD2 matches at 8 bases. Germline trimming cut 6 bases from V and 1 base from J; bases unmatched to any gene: 20. Germline V gene data show CDR1 as LGHDT and CDR2 as YNNKEL (reference sequence). CDR3 length equals 19 residues. Here the CDR3 reads CASRRSLSSIAGTSYEQYF. CDR3 DNA: TGTGCCAGCAGACGATCATTATCCTCCATAGCGGGGACTTCCTACGAGCAGTACTTC.

This clonotype has a count of ten or more. The chain joins TRBV3-1 to TRBJ2-2; 12 positions agree with TRBD2. CDR1 is LGHDT and CDR2 is YNNKEL in the germline V gene (reference sequence). CDR3 length: 16 amino acids. With V trimmed by 4 bases and J by 4 bases, 4 bases remained unmatched. The CDR3 loop reads CASSPPSGRGTGELFF. The CDR3 nucleotides are TGTGCCAGCAGCCCCCCTAGCGGGAGGGGCACCGGGGAGCTGTTTTTT.

This chain joins TRBV5-1 and TRBJ2-1, with D unresolved. This CDR3 is 15 amino acids long. With 0 bases removed from V and 0 bases from J, the gap between germline ends came to 7 bases. Germline CDR1 is SGHRS and CDR2 is YFSETQ. The CDR3 DNA reads as TGCGCCAGCAGCTTGGTACAGAGCTCCTACAATGAGCAGTTCTTC. This gives the protein CASSLVQSSYNEQFF.

This clonotype was counted at least ten times. V gene TRBV6-1 combines with J gene TRBJ1-5, with no clear D. Germline CDR1 reads MNHNS; CDR2 reads SASEGT. The CDR3 has 16 amino acids. V lost 1 base, J lost 4 bases, and 14 bases lay in between. CDR3 sequence: CASSEGGWEINQPQHF. DNA for the CDR3: TGTGCCAGCAGTGAAGGTGGCTGGGAGATAAATCAGCCCCAGCATTTT.

This rearrangement joins TRBV5-4 to TRBJ2-3, with D maybe TRBD2 (5 bases). The CDR3 is made up of 15 amino acids. Germline loops: CDR1 SGHNT, CDR2 YYREEE (reference sequence). V lost 4 bases, J lost 0 bases, and 12 bases lay in between. The CDR3 spells CASSQDFTSTDTQYF. DNA for the CDR3: TGTGCCAGCAGCCAGGACTTTACTAGCACAGATACGCAGTATTTT.

The rearrangement uses TRBV4-2 and TRBJ2-2; unclear D gene. Trimming cost V 4 bases and J 12 bases, with 18 bases left between them. From germline, CDR1 is LGHNA and CDR2 YNFKEQ. This CDR3 is 14 amino acids long. In nucleotides, the CDR3 is TGTGCCAGCAGCCTCAAAAAGGGCCCCTCGAAGCTGTTTTTT. It yields the protein CASSLKKGPSKLFF.

This clonotype was counted many times. CDR3 sequence (DNA): TGTGCCAGTAGTTCGCGAGCCGGGTCAAGTACCTACGAGCAGTACTTC. Residues: CASSSRAGSSTYEQYF. This chain uses TRBV19 with TRBJ2-7, with D unclear. There are 16 residues in the CDR3. The V end was cut by 5 bases, the J end by 2 bases, with 19 bases between. CDR1 LNHDA and CDR2 SQIVND come from the germline V gene (reference sequence).

This clonotype was recorded a few times. V and J are TRBV5-1 and TRBJ2-3; TRBD2 matches at 7 bases. The CDR3 extends over 14 amino acids. V trimming: 2 bases; J trimming: 3 bases; junction bases outside the gene matches: 3. Germline V gene lookup returns CDR1 SGHRS and CDR2 YFSETQ. For the CDR3, the DNA is TGCGCCAGCAGCTTAGGTAGCGGGACAGATACGCAGTATTTT. Its protein product is CASSLGSGTDTQYF.

This clonotype has at least ten counts. The CDR3 nucleotides are TGCGCCAGCAGCTTGCTCCAAGCGGGGCCCTACGAGCAGTACTTC. Its translation: CASSLLQAGPYEQYF. The rearrangement uses TRBV5-1 and TRBJ2-7; 7 positions match TRBD2. The CDR3 length is 15 residues. The junction had 6 bases not matched to a gene; V was cut back by 1 base and J by 2 bases. Germline-derived CDR1 and CDR2 are SGHRS and YFSETQ.

This chain joins TRBV7-2 and TRBJ2-7, with a possible D match to TRBD2 (5 bases). The germline V gene has CDR1 SGHTA and CDR2 FQGNSA. This CDR3 is 14 amino acids long. V was shortened by 2 bases and J by 7 bases, with 15 bases between the two germline ends. Here the CDR3 DNA reads TGTGCCAGCAGCTTAAGCGTCTCATCGGGGGAGCAGTACTTC. This encodes CASSLSVSSGEQYF.

This chain uses TRBV6-5 with TRBJ2-3; 7 nucleotides line up with TRBD2. CDR1 is MNHEY, CDR2 SVGAGI, per germline. This CDR3 has 16 residues. Losses at the gene ends were 7 bases for V and 3 bases for J; bases not matched to a gene: 13. CDR3 sequence: CASIPLRGRRTDTQYF. CDR3 nucleotide sequence: TGTGCCAGCATCCCCCTGCGCGGGAGAAGAACAGATACGCAGTATTTT.

This clonotype was seen many times. The CDR3, as DNA: TGTGCCATCAGTGTTAGCGGGAACGAGCAGTACTTC. Translating it yields CAISVSGNEQYF. V and J are TRBV10-3 and TRBJ2-7; TRBD2 matches 8 bases. V was clipped by 4 bases and J by 5 bases; unmatched bases: 1. The CDR3 totals 12 residues. Per germline, CDR1 ENHRY and CDR2 SYGVKD.

In its sample, this clonotype was seen many times. The gene calls are TRBV29-1 and TRBJ2-6, with 7 bases matching TRBD1. Losses at the gene ends were 0 bases for V and 3 bases for J; bases not matched to a gene: 11. Per germline, CDR1 SQVTM and CDR2 ANQGSEA. This CDR3 has 18 residues. The CDR3 nucleotides read TGCAGCGTTGAAGATCGTCGGCAGGGGGTACTTGGGGCCAACGTCCTGACTTTC. Its protein product is CSVEDRRQGVLGANVLTF.